This is a list of T cell receptor beta chains from one sample in a study of blood T cell repertoires in COVID-19. Profiled with immunoSEQ multiplex PCR; TCRdb holds only in-frame clones, not every one. Among some 40,000 clones listed, over 75% were seen once. The sequenced sample consisted of peripheral blood. These receptors came from a human donor in a cohort sampled during active or convalescent COVID-19. The donor label of this sample is uncertain. CDR3s include the opening cysteine and the closing phenylalanine or tryptophan. The order of the fields is J gene, V gene, CDR3 protein.

J gene: TRBJ1-5; V gene: TRBV5-6; CDR3 protein: CASSYGTQGANQPQHF
J gene: TRBJ1-3; V gene: TRBV6-2/TRBV6-3; CDR3 protein: CASSLGRGNTIYF
J gene: TRBJ2-3; V gene: TRBV7-9; CDR3 protein: CASSLNREDTQYF
J gene: TRBJ2-1; V gene: TRBV9; CDR3 protein: CASSVGQRVDEQFF
J gene: TRBJ2-4; V gene: TRBV28; CDR3 protein: CASSLGAPNIQYF
J gene: TRBJ1-1; V gene: TRBV5-5; CDR3 protein: CASSLVGYRQALNTEAFF
J gene: TRBJ2-7; V gene: TRBV29-1; CDR3 protein: CSVATSVYEQYF
J gene: TRBJ1-1; V gene: TRBV4-1; CDR3 protein: CASSQDDRGRTNTEAFF
J gene: TRBJ2-5; V gene: TRBV15; CDR3 protein: CATSRGLEETQYF
J gene: TRBJ2-3; V gene: TRBV7-3; CDR3 protein: CASSLTSVRTDTQYF
J gene: TRBJ2-7; V gene: TRBV29-1; CDR3 protein: CSARTGGYYEQYF
J gene: TRBJ1-1; V gene: TRBV6-5; CDR3 protein: CASSYSVRGDTEAFF
J gene: TRBJ1-1; V gene: TRBV7-2; CDR3 protein: CASSYPGGRAFF
J gene: TRBJ2-3; V gene: TRBV19; CDR3 protein: CASKFRDSTSTDTQYF
J gene: TRBJ2-7; V gene: TRBV6-5; CDR3 protein: CASSRLAGGGEQYF
J gene: TRBJ2-7; V gene: TRBV4-2; CDR3 protein: CASSRGTEATYEQYF
J gene: TRBJ2-2; V gene: TRBV7-3; CDR3 protein: CASSLHGGGGTGELFF
J gene: TRBJ2-7; V gene: TRBV6-5; CDR3 protein: CASRASGRIHEQYF
J gene: TRBJ1-3; V gene: TRBV6-1; CDR3 protein: CASSEGWGRSGNTIYF
J gene: TRBJ2-1; V gene: TRBV2; CDR3 protein: CAVDGPSGRNEQFF
J gene: TRBJ1-6; V gene: TRBV2; CDR3 protein: CASSDSQGYNSPLHF
J gene: TRBJ1-2; V gene: TRBV5-1; CDR3 protein: CASSLWQGGGYTF
J gene: TRBJ1-2; V gene: TRBV2; CDR3 protein: CASSDGGAGYGYTF
J gene: TRBJ2-3; V gene: TRBV6-5; CDR3 protein: CASSSSGRVTDTQYF
J gene: TRBJ1-2; V gene: TRBV7-2; CDR3 protein: CASSLAGSGIYTF
J gene: TRBJ2-2; V gene: TRBV4-2; CDR3 protein: CASSQGSGARTGELFF
J gene: TRBJ2-1; V gene: TRBV6-5; CDR3 protein: CASSYWRGEEQFF
J gene: TRBJ2-5; V gene: TRBV9; CDR3 protein: CASWTGSPRETQYF
J gene: TRBJ1-5; V gene: TRBV6-5; CDR3 protein: CASRRAEGQPQHF
J gene: TRBJ1-4; V gene: TRBV30; CDR3 protein: CAWSVGTGGKKLFF
J gene: TRBJ1-2; V gene: TRBV27; CDR3 protein: CASSLKGASYGYTF
J gene: TRBJ2-3; V gene: TRBV5-1; CDR3 protein: CASSLVASGDPDTQYF
J gene: TRBJ2-3; V gene: TRBV3-1/TRBV3-2; CDR3 protein: CASRTSGSTDTQYF
J gene: TRBJ2-2; V gene: TRBV4-1; CDR3 protein: CASSISGTGGTGELFF
J gene: TRBJ2-1; V gene: TRBV5-5; CDR3 protein: CASSFTGTSGSINEQFF
J gene: TRBJ1-4; V gene: TRBV19; CDR3 protein: CASRETGTGNEKLFF
J gene: TRBJ1-4; V gene: TRBV5-1; CDR3 protein: CASSLGGTGATNEKLFF
J gene: TRBJ2-5; V gene: TRBV19; CDR3 protein: CASSIDRRETQYF
J gene: TRBJ2-4; V gene: TRBV12-3/TRBV12-4; CDR3 protein: CASSLWGENIQYF
J gene: TRBJ1-5; V gene: TRBV27; CDR3 protein: CASSLLRDQPQHF
J gene: TRBJ2-2; V gene: TRBV29-1; CDR3 protein: CSGGTVNTGELFF
J gene: TRBJ2-7; V gene: TRBV7-9; CDR3 protein: CASSLSTGEHEQYF
J gene: TRBJ2-1; V gene: TRBV6-2/TRBV6-3; CDR3 protein: CASSYSPLAGVYNEQFF
J gene: TRBJ2-6; V gene: TRBV9; CDR3 protein: CASIGSVSSGANVLTF
J gene: TRBJ2-7; V gene: TRBV7-2; CDR3 protein: CASSLVAGTYEQYF
J gene: TRBJ1-1; V gene: TRBV15; CDR3 protein: CATSTQVSGDTEAFF
J gene: TRBJ2-3; V gene: TRBV24-1; CDR3 protein: CATSGQGGTDTQYF
J gene: TRBJ2-3; V gene: TRBV27; CDR3 protein: CASSYRTSGYTDTQYF
J gene: TRBJ2-3; V gene: TRBV7-2; CDR3 protein: CASSSGTKLDTQYF
J gene: TRBJ1-1; V gene: TRBV5-8; CDR3 protein: CASSPAAPDRDAFF
J gene: TRBJ2-5; V gene: TRBV4-3; CDR3 protein: CASSQDVRGGLQETQYF
J gene: TRBJ1-5; V gene: TRBV25-1; CDR3 protein: CASSERSGQPQHF
J gene: TRBJ2-3; V gene: TRBV2; CDR3 protein: CASSVRDTQYF
J gene: TRBJ2-3; V gene: TRBV7-2; CDR3 protein: CASSQQGASDTQYF